Each of the 7 T cell receptor beta chains below was sequenced from the same sample in a study of cytomegalovirus exposure and HLA in healthy donors. Researchers ran the PCR with 60 Vbeta and 13 Jbeta primers. TCRdb's copy holds only in-frame clones and misses some; the assay was immunoSEQ multiplex PCR. This table has 70,000 to 95,000 clones, roughly 58% appearing once. Specimen: PBMCs. These receptors all come from a woman aged 30 to 39 in good health and CMV-seropositive.

This clone was picked up a small number of times. The chain links TRBV7-3 to TRBJ2-2; 7 positions agree with TRBD1. V lost 4 bases, J lost 5 bases, and 7 bases stayed unmatched. CDR1 is SGHTA and CDR2 is FQGTGA in the germline V gene. The CDR3 length is 15 residues. The CDR3 is CASSSANRGTGELFF. The CDR3 bases are TGTGCCAGCAGCTCGGCTAACAGGGGAACCGGGGAGCTGTTTTTT. Full variable domain (missing parts from reference TRBV7-3 and TRBJ2-2): GAGVSQTPSNKVTEKGKYVELRCDPISGHTALYWYRQSLGQGPEFLIYFQGTGAADDSGLPNDRFFAVRPEGSVSTLKIQRTERGDSAVYLCASSSANRGTGELFFGEGSRLTVL.

V gene TRBV7-2 combines with J gene TRBJ2-7, with 8 positions matching TRBD2. Germline assignment: CDR1 SGHTA and CDR2 FQGNSA. The V segment lost 6 bases and the J segment 5 bases; nucleotides outside the gene matches: 6. The CDR3 extends over 13 amino acids. CDR3 DNA sequence: TGTGCCAGCAGTCGACTAGCGTTAAACGAGCAGTACTTC. Translation: CASSRLALNEQYF.

This clone was counted only a few times. CDR3: CASSVGGLVETQYF. The CDR3 coding sequence is TGTGCCAGCAGCGTGGGGGGACTAGTGGAGACCCAGTACTTC. The chain joins TRBV7-2 to TRBJ2-5; TRBD2 matches 8 bases. Germline CDR1 SGHTA, CDR2 FQGNSA. V lost 5 bases and J lost 5; bases outside the gene matches: 7. The CDR3 sequence is 14 residues long.

V gene TRBV5-5 combines with J gene TRBJ1-5; TRBD1 matches at 8 bases. This CDR3 spans 13 amino acids. The ends lost 6 bases at V and 7 bases at J; junction bases unmatched: 6. The germline V gene encodes CDR1 SGHKS and CDR2 YYEKEE (reference sequence). The CDR3 coding sequence is TGTGCCAGCAACCCAGGGGGCGGACAGCCCCAGCATTTT. It specifies CASNPGGGQPQHF. Looking up the rest from reference TRBV5-5 and TRBJ1-5 gives the full variable domain: DAGVTQSPTHLIKTRGQQVTLRCSPISGHKSVSWYQQVLGQGPQFIFQYYEKEERGRGNFPDRFSARQFPNYSSELNVNALLLGDSALYLCASNPGGGQPQHFGDGTRLSIL.

The chain carries TRBV7-2 and TRBJ2-7; D is ambiguous. This CDR3 has 12 amino acids. Germline values: CDR1 SGHTA, CDR2 FQGNSA. The germline V and J ends were trimmed by 2 bases and 1 base, with 3 bases remaining between them. CDR3 residues: CASSLISYEQYF. CDR3 nucleotides: TGTGCCAGCAGCTTAATATCCTACGAGCAGTACTTC.

The chain has TRBV7-2 and TRBJ2-1; weak D call: TRBD2 (6 bases). V gave up 4 bases and J gave up 8 bases, with 15 bases separating them. From germline, CDR1 is SGHTA and CDR2 FQGNSA. The CDR3 is made up of 14 amino acids. The CDR3 DNA sequence: TGTGCCAGCAGCTCCTTGATCCGGAGGGATGAGCAGTTCTTC. Protein product: CASSSLIRRDEQFF.

The V and J genes are TRBV5-1 and TRBJ2-7; 9 bases agree with TRBD1. There are 15 residues in the CDR3. The J segment lost 3 bases and the V segment lost 4 bases, leaving 8 bases of the junction unmatched. The germline gives CDR1 SGHRS, CDR2 YFSETQ. Here the CDR3 reads CASSQQDRGGYEQYF. The CDR3 nucleotides read TGCGCCAGCAGCCAACAGGACAGGGGAGGCTACGAGCAGTACTTC. Full variable domain (outside the CDR3, taken from reference TRBV5-1 and TRBJ2-7): KAGVTQTPRYLIKTRGQQVTLSCSPISGHRSVSWYQQTPGQGLQFLFEYFSETQRNKGNFPGRFSGRQFSNSRSEMNVSTLELGDSALYLCASSQQDRGGYEQYFGPGTRLTVT.